These 25 T cell receptor beta chains share one sample of origin, sequenced in a study of cytomegalovirus exposure and HLA in healthy donors. Use of 60 Vbeta and 13 Jbeta primers characterized the PCR. Measured with immunoSEQ multiplex PCR; TCRdb has only the in-frame clones, and not every one. Of roughly 190,000 clones in the sample, approximately 86% were seen once. Sequenced: PBMCs. The source is a woman between 18 and 29 years old in good health and CMV-seronegative.

This chain connects TRBV5-6 to TRBJ2-7; TRBD1 is a possible D gene (6 bases). Germline CDR1 SGHDT, CDR2 YYEEEE. V dropped 4 bases and J dropped 3 bases, with 17 bases sitting between them. The CDR3 spans 15 residues. The DNA for the CDR3 is TGTGCCAGCAGCAGAACAGGGATTGGTATCTACGAGCAGTACTTC. Translation: CASSRTGIGIYEQYF.

V is TRBV10-1 and J is TRBJ2-7; D remains unclear. In germline, CDR1 is WNHNN, CDR2 SYGVQD (reference sequence). This CDR3 region has 12 residues. Deletions cut 3 bases from V and 3 bases from J, with 6 bases between. The CDR3 DNA sequence: TGCGCCAGCAGTGACCTCGGCTACGAGCAGTACTTC. Its translation: CASSDLGYEQYF.

This clone has a single count. This chain links TRBV11-3 with TRBJ2-3; TRBD2 aligns across 7 bases. V lost 5 bases, J lost 0 bases, and 5 bases stayed unmatched. Germline V gene sequence: CDR1 SGHNT, CDR2 YENEEA. The CDR3 loop spans 15 amino acids. CDR3 amino acids: CASSIGLVSTDTQYF. The CDR3, as DNA: TGTGCCAGCAGCATAGGACTAGTAAGCACAGATACGCAGTATTTT.

This clone was picked up a small number of times. This rearrangement joins TRBV6-5 to TRBJ1-1; tentative D call: TRBD1 (5 bases). V was trimmed by 1 base and J by 8 bases, leaving 17 bases between them. CDR1 and CDR2 from the germline V gene are MNHEY and SVGAGI. This CDR3 is built from 15 residues. CDR3 nucleotides: TGTGCCAGCAGTTACTTCCCCCCGGAGCAGGGCGAAGCTTTCTTT. It translates to CASSYFPPEQGEAFF.

This clone appeared a few times. The V call is TRBV10-3, the J call TRBJ1-1; tentatively, D is TRBD1 (6 bases). V was cut by 3 bases and J by 5 bases, with 10 bases left in between. Germline CDR1 is ENHRY and CDR2 is SYGVKD. The CDR3 totals 13 residues. The CDR3 DNA is TGTGCCATCAGTGATATGAGGGGGACTGAAGCTTTCTTT. Protein: CAISDMRGTEAFF.

The V call is TRBV29-1, the J call TRBJ1-2; tentative D call: TRBD1 (6 bases). Germline CDR1 SQVTM, CDR2 ANQGSEA. CDR3 size: 14 residues. Trimming took 0 bases from V and 1 from J, leaving 9 bases between them. As DNA, the CDR3 is TGCAGCGTTGAAGAGGGGACATTTAACTATGGCTACACCTTC. Encoded protein: CSVEEGTFNYGYTF.

V usage is TRBV5-1 and J usage is TRBJ2-5, with D maybe TRBD1 (6 bases). Germline CDR1 reads SGHRS; CDR2 reads YFSETQ. This CDR3 has 15 amino acids. V was pared by 4 bases and J by 2 bases, with 15 bases between. The CDR3 sequence: CASSLGDTSQETQYF. Written as DNA, the CDR3 is TGCGCCAGCAGCCTGGGGGACACTAGTCAAGAGACCCAGTACTTC.

The rearrangement uses TRBV5-5 and TRBJ1-1; D is perhaps TRBD1 (5 bases). Trimming removed 2 bases from V and 5 bases from J, with 16 bases in between. Germline lookup yields CDR1 SGHKS and CDR2 YYEKEE (reference sequence). The CDR3 consists of 15 residues. The DNA for the CDR3 is TGTGCCAGCAGCTTAGACAGCCGCTCTTATACTGAAGCTTTCTTT. Its protein is CASSLDSRSYTEAFF.

The chain joins TRBV28 to TRBJ1-1; D possibly corresponds to TRBD1 (6 bases). Trimming took off 5 bases at V and 0 bases at J, with 13 bases between the two ends. This CDR3 has 15 residues. Germline V gives CDR1 MDHEN, CDR2 SYDVKM. Here the CDR3 DNA reads TGTGCCAGCAGTCCAACCGGGACACTGAACACTGAAGCTTTCTTT. Its translation: CASSPTGTLNTEAFF.

J is TRBJ2-3 and V is TRBV5-6; the D gene is possibly TRBD2 (6 bases). V was pared by 0 bases and J by 3 bases, with 11 bases between. In germline, CDR1 is SGHDT, CDR2 YYEEEE. This CDR3 has 15 amino acids. Here the CDR3 DNA reads TGTGCCAGCAGCTTGGCCGCGACTAGTACAGATACGCAGTATTTT. Amino acid sequence: CASSLAATSTDTQYF. The full variable domain, rest sourced from reference TRBV5-6 and TRBJ2-3, is DAGVTQSPTHLIKTRGQQVTLRCSPKSGHDTVSWYQQALGQGPQFIFQYYEEEERQRGNFPDRFSGHQFPNYSSELNVNALLLGDSALYLCASSLAATSTDTQYFGPGTRLTVL.

V usage is TRBV29-1 and J usage is TRBJ1-1; TRBD1 might be the D (5 bases). The CDR3 loop spans 13 amino acids. Germline V lookup: CDR1 SQVTM, CDR2 ANQGSEA. V lost 6 bases, J lost 3 bases, and 14 bases lay in between. The chain's CDR3 is CSVAPGGYTEAFF. The CDR3 DNA follows: TGCAGCGTGGCCCCTGGGGGGTACACTGAAGCTTTCTTT.

The rearrangement joins TRBV25-1 to TRBJ2-2; D is undetermined. The CDR3 length is 15 residues. Germline CDR1 MGHDK, CDR2 SYGVNS. The V and J ends lost 2 bases and 4 bases respectively, with 11 bases between them. The DNA of the CDR3 is TGTGCCAGCAGTGAAAACGGTCCCCCCACCGGGGAGCTGTTTTTT. It yields the protein CASSENGPPTGELFF.

The V and J genes are TRBV5-1 and TRBJ2-7; 7 bases align to TRBD2. Germline lookup yields CDR1 SGHRS and CDR2 YFSETQ. This CDR3 has 16 amino acids. Losses at the gene ends were 4 bases for V and 3 bases for J; bases not matched to a gene: 13. The chain's CDR3 is CASSPGVGLADYEQYF. Written as DNA, the CDR3 is TGCGCCAGCAGCCCCGGGGTTGGGCTAGCGGACTACGAGCAGTACTTC.

V is TRBV9 and J is TRBJ2-6; the D gene is possibly TRBD1 (6 bases). Trimming removed 0 bases from V and 0 bases from J, with 10 bases in between. CDR3 size: 17 residues. In germline, CDR1 is SGDLS, CDR2 YYNGEE. In DNA, the CDR3 is TGTGCCAGCAGCGTAGGGGGACACTACTCTGGGGCCAACGTCCTGACTTTC. It specifies CASSVGGHYSGANVLTF.

The chain has TRBV6-5 and TRBJ1-1, with a tentative D call TRBD1 (6 bases). CDR3 size: 14 residues. In germline, CDR1 is MNHEY, CDR2 SVGAGI. V dropped 3 bases and J dropped 2 bases, with 10 bases sitting between them. The DNA of the CDR3 is TGTGCCAGCAGTTATTCGGACAGCAACACTGAAGCTTTCTTT. Translating it yields CASSYSDSNTEAFF.

The CDR3, as DNA: TGCGCCAGCAGCTTAGCTAGCGGGAGGGCCTCGTACAATGAGCAGTTCTTC. Protein sequence: CASSLASGRASYNEQFF. This chain connects TRBV5-1 to TRBJ2-1; TRBD2 agrees at 12 bases. CDR3 length: 17 amino acids. Germline lookup yields CDR1 SGHRS and CDR2 YFSETQ. V lost 2 bases and J lost 4; bases outside the gene matches: 7.

The chain links TRBV6-5 to TRBJ2-2, with TRBD2 as a possible D gene (5 bases). Trimming pared 6 bases from V and 1 base from J, leaving 9 bases between. CDR1 is MNHEY, CDR2 SVGAGI, per germline. The CDR3 has 14 amino acids. The CDR3 reads CASRTSGNTGELFF. The DNA for the CDR3 is TGTGCCAGCAGGACCAGCGGGAACACCGGGGAGCTGTTTTTT.

The chain links TRBV7-8 to TRBJ1-5, with unresolved D. The CDR3 sequence is 15 residues long. V was trimmed by 5 bases and J by 0 bases, leaving 11 bases between them. Germline V gives CDR1 SGHVS, CDR2 FQNEAQ. The CDR3 coding sequence is TGTGCCAGCAGCCAGGTACGACATAGCAATCAGCCCCAGCATTTT. It is translated as CASSQVRHSNQPQHF. Full variable domain (missing parts from reference TRBV7-8 and TRBJ1-5): GAGVSQSPRYKVAKRGQDVALRCDPISGHVSLFWYQQALGQGPEFLTYFQNEAQLDKSGLPSDRFFAERPEGSVSTLKIQRTQQEDSAVYLCASSQVRHSNQPQHFGDGTRLSIL.

The chain is built from TRBV19 and TRBJ2-7; TRBD1 agrees at 8 bases. The CDR3 contains 14 residues. Germline-derived CDR1 and CDR2 are LNHDA and SQIVND (reference sequence). Losses at the gene ends were 5 bases for V and 2 bases for J; bases not matched to a gene: 5. CDR3 amino acids: CASSWQGAAYEQYF. CDR3 in DNA: TGTGCCAGTAGTTGGCAGGGGGCGGCCTACGAGCAGTACTTC.

This sequence joins TRBV4-1 and TRBJ1-5; 8 positions match TRBD1. The CDR3 is 15 residues long. Germline-derived CDR1 and CDR2 are MGHRA and YSYEKL. V lost 0 bases to trimming and J lost 6 bases; unmatched junction nucleotides: 4. CDR3 amino acids: CASSQEDRVGQPQHF. DNA of the CDR3: TGCGCCAGCAGCCAAGAGGACAGGGTCGGTCAGCCCCAGCATTTT.

This clone has just one count. The V and J genes are TRBV9 and TRBJ2-7, with 13 bases that match TRBD2. With V trimmed by 3 bases and J by 5 bases, 8 bases remained unmatched. Germline V gene data show CDR1 as SGDLS and CDR2 as YYNGEE. The CDR3 consists of 16 residues. CDR3 in amino acids: CASSGLAGGASHEQYF. The DNA of the CDR3 is TGTGCCAGCAGCGGACTAGCGGGAGGTGCCTCTCACGAGCAGTACTTC.

This chain uses TRBV7-9 with TRBJ2-1, with 9 bases lining up with TRBD2. Germline-derived CDR1 and CDR2 are SEHNR and FQNEAQ (reference sequence). The CDR3 length is 15 residues. V lost 5 bases to trimming and J lost 5 bases; unmatched junction nucleotides: 7. CDR3 amino acids: CASSLGLAGHNEQFF. CDR3 sequence (DNA): TGTGCCAGCAGCCTGGGGCTAGCGGGACACAATGAGCAGTTCTTC.

The chain is built from TRBV2 and TRBJ2-2; D not resolved. Germline values: CDR1 SNHLY, CDR2 FYNNEI. V lost 2 bases to trimming and J lost 2 bases, with 9 bases between them. The CDR3 is 15 residues long. CDR3 region: CASSEFYINTGELFF. CDR3 DNA: TGTGCCAGCAGTGAATTTTATATCAACACCGGGGAGCTGTTTTTT.

This chain joins TRBV19 and TRBJ1-2; 7 nucleotides agree with TRBD1. The V gene's germline CDR1 is LNHDA and CDR2 SQIVND (reference sequence). The CDR3 loop spans 15 amino acids. Losses at the gene ends were 5 bases for V and 3 bases for J; bases not matched to a gene: 9. The CDR3 loop is CASSASDRRDYGYTF. CDR3 sequence (DNA): TGTGCCAGTAGTGCGTCGGACAGGCGCGACTATGGCTACACCTTC.

The rearrangement joins TRBV9 to TRBJ1-5; TRBD1 might be the D (6 bases). Trimming removed 3 bases from V and 12 bases from J, with 16 bases in between. The CDR3 runs to 13 residues. The germline V gene encodes CDR1 SGDLS and CDR2 YYNGEE. The CDR3, as DNA: TGTGCCAGCAGCGAGGCCCTGGGAGGGGGCCAGCATTTT. This sequence encodes CASSEALGGGQHF.